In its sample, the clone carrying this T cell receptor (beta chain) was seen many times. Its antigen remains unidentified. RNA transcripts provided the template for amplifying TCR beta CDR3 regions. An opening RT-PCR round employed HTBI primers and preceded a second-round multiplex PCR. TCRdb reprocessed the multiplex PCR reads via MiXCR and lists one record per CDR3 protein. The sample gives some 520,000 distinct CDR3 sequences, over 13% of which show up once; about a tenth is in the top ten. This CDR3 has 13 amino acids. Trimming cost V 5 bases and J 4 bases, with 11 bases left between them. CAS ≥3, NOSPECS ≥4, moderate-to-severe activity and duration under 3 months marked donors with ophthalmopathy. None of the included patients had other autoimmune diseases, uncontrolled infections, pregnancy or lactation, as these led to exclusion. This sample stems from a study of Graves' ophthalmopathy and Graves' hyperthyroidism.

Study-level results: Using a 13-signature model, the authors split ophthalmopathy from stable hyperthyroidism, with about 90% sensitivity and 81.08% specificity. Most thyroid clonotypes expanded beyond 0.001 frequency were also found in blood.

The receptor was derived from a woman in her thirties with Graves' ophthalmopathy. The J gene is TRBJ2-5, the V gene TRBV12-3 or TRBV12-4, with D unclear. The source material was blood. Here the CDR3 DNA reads TGTGCCAGCAGTCAACCGGACCGAGAGACCCAGTACTTC. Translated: CASSQPDRETQYF.